This T cell receptor beta chain came from a study of Graves' ophthalmopathy and Graves' hyperthyroidism. Transcripts of RNA were the source for amplifying TCR beta CDR3 regions. Investigators did first-round RT-PCR with HTBI primers, then second-round multiplex PCR. TCRdb analysed the multiplex PCR reads with MiXCR anew, one entry per CDR3 protein. The table records about 700,000 distinct CDR3 sequences, approximately 40% of them present only once. The germline CDR1 and CDR2 sequences are DFQATT and SNEGSKA (reference sequence). The trim removed 4 bases at V and 4 bases at J, leaving 10 bases unmatched. The CDR3 runs 15 residues.

This chain connects TRBV20-1 to TRBJ1-2, with 9 nucleotides matching TRBD1. Sequenced: peripheral blood. This clonotype was obtained from an adult man with Graves' ophthalmopathy. CDR3 sequence (DNA): TGCAGTGCTACGGACAGGGGTTCGGGCTCCTATGGCTACACCTTC. Amino acid sequence: CSATDRGSGSYGYTF.